This T cell receptor beta chain originates from a study of T cells in Graves' hyperthyroidism and ophthalmopathy. Study observations and caveats: The majority of expanded thyroid clonotypes above 0.001 also appeared in blood. Stable hyperthyroidism was told apart from ophthalmopathy by a model built on 13 V-J features.

The study based diagnoses on clinical symptoms, serum thyroxine and TRAb, thyroid ultrasound and orbital computed tomography. Per germline, CDR1 MDHEN and CDR2 SYDVKM. V was clipped by 8 bases and J by 0 bases, with 23 bases between them. The CDR3 runs 18 residues. This clonotype was seen repeatedly, ten times or more. Its antigen remains unknown. Regions amplified from RNA transcripts were the TCR beta CDR3 regions. Carried out on the TCR CDR3, a first-round RT-PCR used the HTBI primer set. MiXCR was run by TCRdb on the multiplex PCR reads, yielding one entry per CDR3 protein. The sample lists 250,000 to 300,000 distinct CDR3 sequences, about 13% seen once, with 7.9% in the top ten.

The chain is built from TRBV28 and TRBJ2-1, with D tentatively TRBD1 or TRBD2 (6 bases each). The sample was blood. This clonotype was sampled from a woman in her forties with Graves' hyperthyroidism. CDR3 in DNA: TGTGCCAGCGGGGGCGGGCCTGTGGGGGGAGCCTCCTACAATGAGCAGTTCTTC. It codes for CASGGGPVGGASYNEQFF.